This T cell receptor (beta chain) was observed in a study of molecular identifiers for immune sequencing clone quantification. This clonotype came up many times. Libraries of bulk TCR were made by previously described methods (with listed TCR primers). TCRdb re-called the PCR reads through MiXCR, storing one row per CDR3 protein. The sample records about 640,000 distinct CDR3 sequences, 15% to 20% being singletons. This TCR was sampled from a human donor in good health. Some libraries in this study had Jurkat cell RNA spiked in. The specimen sequenced was naive CD8+ T cells from blood, with Jurkat cell RNA spiked in. Subset in this sample: FACS-sorted CD8+CD4-CCR7+CD45RA+ naive T cells.

CDR3 DNA sequence: TGTGCCAGCAGCTTACTTAAGCGGGGGGCTACAGATACGCAGTATTTT. This codes for CASSLLKRGATDTQYF. This chain links TRBV7-9 with TRBJ2-3; 9 bases are a match to TRBD2. The CDR3 sequence is 16 residues long. The V segment lost 2 bases and the J segment 3 bases; nucleotides outside the gene matches: 6. Germline loops: CDR1 SEHNR, CDR2 FQNEAQ (reference sequence).